The 23 T cell receptor beta chains listed next were all sequenced from one sample in a study of blood T cell repertoires in COVID-19. Generated by immunoSEQ multiplex PCR, the TCRdb table keeps only in-frame clones and is missing some. Among a few hundred thousand clones listed, approximately 79% were seen once. The specimen was PBMCs or T cells enriched from blood (not recorded which). The receptors were gathered from a man aged 25 to 45 with acute COVID-19.

V usage is TRBV28 and J usage is TRBJ1-5, with 7 bases lining up with TRBD1. Germline V gives CDR1 MDHEN, CDR2 SYDVKM. V was pared by 5 bases and J by 2 bases, with 15 bases of the junction left unmatched. The CDR3 sequence is 18 residues long. CDR3 bases: TGTGCCAGCAGTGTAGGACAGGCAGCCTTGAGGGGCAATCAGCCCCAGCATTTT. Translation: CASSVGQAALRGNQPQHF.

The V call is TRBV7-2, the J call TRBJ2-3, with 13 bases identical to TRBD2. Losses at the gene ends were 5 bases for V and 2 bases for J; bases not matched to a gene: 7. CDR1 SGHTA and CDR2 FQGNSA come from the germline V gene. CDR3 length: 17 residues. The chain's CDR3 is CASSAPGLAGLTDTQYF. The DNA of the CDR3 is TGTGCCAGCAGCGCACCGGGACTAGCGGGACTCACAGATACGCAGTATTTT.

The V and J genes are TRBV25-1 and TRBJ1-2; possibly TRBD1 for D (5 bases). CDR1 MGHDK and CDR2 SYGVNS come from the germline V gene. V lost 11 bases, J lost 6 bases, and 16 bases lay in between. The CDR3 is 12 amino acids. The CDR3 nucleotides read TGTGCCTGCGGGGGGTGGACGGATGGCTACACCTTC. Its protein is CACGGWTDGYTF.

The chain employs TRBV9 and TRBJ2-3; 7 positions agree with TRBD1. Germline-derived CDR1 and CDR2 are SGDLS and YYNGEE. V was clipped by 4 bases and J by 6 bases; unmatched bases: 8. The CDR3 extends over 14 amino acids. CDR3 residues: CASSPRYRGDTQYF. CDR3 in DNA: TGTGCCAGCAGCCCCAGATACAGGGGTGATACGCAGTATTTT.

This chain joins TRBV20-1 and TRBJ2-7; 7 bases fit TRBD1. V shed 3 bases, J shed 5 bases, and the junction held 7 bases outside the gene matches. CDR1 DFQATT and CDR2 SNEGSKA come from the germline V gene (reference sequence). CDR3 length equals 13 residues. The CDR3 spells CSASGDSVHEQYV. The CDR3 nucleotides are TGCAGTGCTAGTGGGGACAGCGTCCACGAGCAGTACGTC.

The table lists this clone with a count of one. This sequence joins TRBV28 and TRBJ1-1; TRBD1 matches 9 bases. CDR3 length equals 14 residues. Germline CDR1 reads MDHEN; CDR2 reads SYDVKM. J was trimmed by 4 bases and V by 8 bases; bases with no gene match: 8. The DNA of the CDR3 is TGTGCCAGCTCACAGGGGGCGCGTGGCACTGAAGCTTTCTTT. It specifies CASSQGARGTEAFF.

The rearrangement uses TRBV9 and TRBJ2-3, with TRBD2 as a possible D gene (5 bases). The CDR3 sequence is 15 residues long. V gave up 0 bases and J gave up 6 bases, with 14 bases separating them. Germline V CDR1 and CDR2: SGDLS, YYNGEE. CDR3 sequence reads: CASSVGTRARDTQYF. The CDR3 nucleotides are TGTGCCAGCAGCGTAGGAACTAGAGCAAGGGATACGCAGTATTTT.

This chain joins TRBV4-3 and TRBJ2-1; TRBD2 matches at 9 bases. The CDR3 extends over 14 amino acids. With 6 bases clipped from V and 6 bases from J, the junction kept 6 bases outside the gene matches. CDR1 and CDR2 from the germline V gene are LGHNA and YSLEER. The CDR3 DNA is TGCGCCAGCAGTGCGGGAGGGCCATCCAATGAGCAGTTCTTC. This sequence encodes CASSAGGPSNEQFF.

The chain combines TRBV5-1 with TRBJ2-2; D is possibly TRBD1 (7 bases). The CDR3 has 14 residues. Trimming removed 6 bases from V and 2 bases from J, with 11 bases in between. In germline, CDR1 is SGHRS, CDR2 YFSETQ. As DNA, the CDR3 is TGCGCCAGCATGCAGGGGGGAAACACCGGGGAGCTGTTTTTT. Amino acids: CASMQGGNTGELFF.

This clone was detected only a few times. The chain recombines TRBV7-2 with TRBJ1-1; D remains ambiguous. This CDR3 is 13 amino acids long. Trimming left V 1 base short and J 3 bases short, with 6 bases between. Germline V gene data show CDR1 as SGHTA and CDR2 as FQGNSA. The chain's CDR3 is CASSLDRDTEAFF. For the CDR3, the DNA is TGTGCCAGCAGCTTAGACAGAGACACTGAAGCTTTCTTT.

V and J are TRBV18 and TRBJ2-1; tentatively, D is TRBD2 (6 bases). Germline values: CDR1 KGHSH, CDR2 LQKENI. There are 18 residues in the CDR3. V was cut by 1 base and J by 5 bases, with 21 bases left in between. The CDR3 coding sequence is TGTGCCAGCTCACCACTACCTACCCGGATAGCGGAGAACAATGAGCAGTTCTTC. Amino acids: CASSPLPTRIAENNEQFF.

The V and J genes are TRBV7-2 and TRBJ1-1; unclear D gene. The ends were cut back, 2 bases at V and 5 bases at J, with 9 bases in the middle. Germline V gene data show CDR1 as SGHTA and CDR2 as FQGNSA. The CDR3 totals 13 residues. In nucleotides, the CDR3 is TGTGCCAGCAGCTTATCTACTCCGACTGAAGCTTTCTTT. It translates to CASSLSTPTEAFF.

The CDR3 spells CASSLSGGYSPLHF. CDR3 bases: TGTGCCAGCAGCTTGTCAGGGGGTTATTCACCCCTCCACTTT. The gene calls are TRBV5-6 and TRBJ1-6; TRBD1 matches 7 bases. After removal of 1 base from V and 8 bases from J, the junction contained 3 bases not matched to a gene. Germline V gene sequence: CDR1 SGHDT, CDR2 YYEEEE. CDR3 length: 14 residues.

The rearrangement links TRBV30 to TRBJ2-4; 7 bases map to TRBD2. The CDR3 runs to 14 residues. The ends lost 0 bases at V and 6 bases at J; junction bases unmatched: 5. Germline V gives CDR1 GTSNPN, CDR2 SVGIG (reference sequence). CDR3 nucleotide sequence: TGTGCCTGGAGTGTAGCGGGCGGGAGAAACATTCAGTACTTC. Amino acids: CAWSVAGGRNIQYF.

V and J are TRBV24-1 and TRBJ1-2; TRBD1 matches at 7 bases. In germline, CDR1 is KGHDR, CDR2 SFDVKD. The J segment lost 5 bases and the V segment lost 2 bases, leaving 7 bases of the junction unmatched. The CDR3 is made up of 15 amino acids. The CDR3 spells CATSDSGGERYGYTF. Here the CDR3 DNA reads TGTGCCACCAGTGATTCAGGGGGAGAAAGATATGGCTACACCTTC.

Turning to this clone: Germline and junction disagree at one end, which may indicate a read error. The chain carries TRBV5-1 and TRBJ2-1, with 10 bases identical to TRBD2. CDR1 is SGHRS, CDR2 YFSETQ, per germline. The CDR3 is 17 residues long. The chain's CDR3 is CASSLEALAGHNNEQFF. The CDR3 DNA is TGTGCCAGCAGCTTGGAGGCACTAGCGGGGCACAACAATGAGCAGTTCTTC.

This chain uses TRBV28 with TRBJ2-5; a weak D match, TRBD1 (6 bases). CDR1 and CDR2 from the germline V gene are MDHEN and SYDVKM. The CDR3 loop spans 19 amino acids. Trimming shortened V by 3 bases and J by 4 bases, and 27 bases separated the two germline ends. Here the CDR3 reads CASSFWGSLSGASGETQYF. Here the CDR3 DNA reads TGTGCCAGCAGTTTCTGGGGGTCACTCTCAGGGGCTTCGGGAGAGACCCAGTACTTC.

The gene calls are TRBV24-1 and TRBJ1-2, with unresolved D. This CDR3 is built from 12 residues. Trimming removed 4 bases at V and 8 bases at J, with 10 bases between. The germline gives CDR1 KGHDR, CDR2 SFDVKD. DNA of the CDR3: TGTGCCACCAGTGAACGGGGAGGAGGCTACACCTTC. Translated, it gives CATSERGGGYTF.

The V gene is TRBV28, the J gene TRBJ1-4, with D unclear. Germline lookup yields CDR1 MDHEN and CDR2 SYDVKM. The CDR3 has 12 amino acids. V lost 0 bases to trimming and J lost 8 bases, with 4 bases between them. CDR3 in amino acids: CASSLWGEKLFF. CDR3 in DNA: TGTGCCAGCAGTTTATGGGGCGAAAAACTGTTTTTT.

The chain has TRBV11-2 and TRBJ2-7; D uncertain. CDR1 and CDR2 (germline): SGHAT, FQNNGV. The CDR3 consists of 13 residues. Trimming stripped 4 bases from V and 0 bases from J, with 7 bases between. The DNA for the CDR3 is TGTGCCAGCAGCTCCCTCTACTCCTACGAGCAGTACGTC. It is translated as CASSSLYSYEQYV.

This clone came up once. The chain uses TRBV28 and TRBJ1-5; unclear D gene. Per the germline V gene, CDR1 is MDHEN and CDR2 is SYDVKM. V was cut by 3 bases and J by 5 bases, with 14 bases left in between. There are 15 residues in the CDR3. This chain's CDR3 is CASSFLQAPHQPQHF. The CDR3 DNA reads TGTGCCAGCAGTTTTCTGCAGGCCCCCCATCAGCCCCAGCATTTT.

V gene TRBV7-3 combines with J gene TRBJ2-3; tentative D call: TRBD2 (6 bases). The CDR3 contains 14 residues. The germline V and J ends were trimmed by 6 bases and 0 bases, with 10 bases remaining between them. Germline assignment: CDR1 SGHTA and CDR2 FQGTGA. The DNA of the CDR3 is TGTGCCAGCAGTCCCGGGACTAGCACAGATACGCAGTATTTT. Residues: CASSPGTSTDTQYF.

The rearrangement joins TRBV9 to TRBJ2-3; D call uncertain. Germline CDR1 reads SGDLS; CDR2 reads YYNGEE. Trimming stripped 7 bases from V and 2 bases from J, with 14 bases between. This CDR3 has 14 amino acids. The CDR3 DNA is TGTGCCAGCGGGTCCCGGGTCGTCACAGATACGCAGTATTTT. Protein sequence: CASGSRVVTDTQYF.